This TCR beta chain was captured in a study of cytotoxic CD8 clonotypes in ibrutinib-treated CLL (TCRdb year 2021). Broadly, across the study: In this cohort, about 16 patients were treatment-naive and 11 to 12 were relapsed/refractory, while approximately 18 had unmutated IGHV. Responses were partial in around 25 patients and complete in 2; after median around 72 months follow-up, about 15 stayed in remission and about twelve progressed. Response samples were taken after a median of 12 months on treatment, ranging from about 6 to 40 months. An average of about 260,000 productive templates and some 100,000 productive rearrangements was obtained per sample. Of the 70 to 100 people in the trial, around 25 had longitudinal samples available. Cryopreserved peripheral blood mononuclear cells were collected before treatment, at response, and at either disease progression or sustained remission. All remission and progressive disease samples were collected while patients were still receiving ibrutinib. What the study reported, not specific to this receptor: Sampling times were not matched between patients in sustained remission and patients whose disease was progressing, and lymph node repertoires were not examined. Baseline clonality exceeded that of age-matched healthy donors and correlated strongly with circulating CD8+ T-cell counts. Public clonotypes were rare and either shrank or stayed stable during treatment, and the rise in clonality at ibrutinib response reflected expansion of private clonotypes. At ibrutinib response clonality went up, during sustained remission it held steady, and at progression it dropped back toward baseline.

Per the publication, the time point label means: about twelve months on ibrutinib. Approximately 2 micrograms of genomic DNA were extracted from cryopreserved PBMCs for TCR beta library preparation. Longitudinal blood samples from CLL patients receiving ibrutinib monotherapy were subjected to high-throughput TCR beta sequencing. The patients took part in an open-label, single-center phase 2 trial of ibrutinib monotherapy. From the cysteine up to the phenylalanine, the CDR3 has a length of 14 residues. Only CDR3 DNA remains: 42 bases, in frame from the first base. CDR1 and CDR2 (SGHRS, YFSETQ) derive from the germline V gene. Here V drops 4 bases and J drops 5 bases, and the junction holds 3 bases not matched to any gene. On a MiSeq, deep resolution sequencing aimed for a depth between 1 in 1 million and 1 in 200,000 T cells, with each clonotype covered approximately 10x on average. The immunoSEQ hsTCRB Kit was used to generate TCR beta libraries. The study's own analysis went as follows. ImmunoSEQ Data Assistant and ImmunoSEQ Analyzer were used for data analysis, and V, D and J genes were assigned according to IMGT definitions. Clonality was computed as one minus normalized Shannon entropy of productive rearrangement frequencies, ranging from 0 to 1. Only overrepresented clonotypes making up at least 0.05% of the repertoire of each patient were included in the public clonotype analysis. Approximately 12 repertoires from age-matched healthy donors, obtained from immuneACCESS, served as clonality controls. This immuneACCESS table, as held by TCRdb, lists in-frame sequences with V and J called but not all clones. Of the missing ones, under half trace to an unresolved V gene in checked studies; the others have no known cause. The V and J calls and clone size were taken over from that table, and D and trimming were inferred from the DNA. For this sample the table gives some 80,000 clones, of which roughly 77% were detected only once. Roughly 5% of the sample comes from the top ten.

As regards this clone: Its antigen is still unknown. Per-base qualities were not stored, and no clone one base away is much larger.

The clonotype comes from a human donor with chronic lymphocytic leukemia. This specimen consisted of PBMCs, obtained after 12 months of ibrutinib treatment. The rearrangement joined TRBV5-1 to TRBJ1-3; 10 bases in between match TRBD1. This receptor has the CDR3 CASSTTGGRNTIYF. At the DNA level, the sequence is TGCGCCAGCAGCACGACAGGGGGCCGAAACACCATATATTTT. Supplemented by the reference TRBV5-1 and TRBJ1-3 proteins around the CDR3, the complete variable domain is KAGVTQTPRYLIKTRGQQVTLSCSPISGHRSVSWYQQTPGQGLQFLFEYFSETQRNKGNFPGRFSGRQFSNSRSEMNVSTLELGDSALYLCASSTTGGRNTIYFGEGSWLTVV.